The clone carrying this T cell receptor (beta chain) came up many times. Antigen unknown. This CDR3 region has 14 residues. Germline V gene lookup returns CDR1 MGHDK and CDR2 SYGVNS. V shed 5 bases and J shed 3 bases, with 14 bases lying between them. This entry is derived from a study of blood T cells in healthy people across ages. The study, taken as a whole, reports: Naive T cell percentage strongly correlated with TCR beta diversity.

It was with a sample-barcoded 5' primer and a J-beta primer mix that a second PCR of roughly 7 to 12 cycles was run. Unique molecular identifiers of 12 random nucleotides labeled each cDNA. TCRdb fed the 5' RACE reads into MiXCR, producing one record per CDR3 protein. The table shows about 800,000 distinct CDR3 sequences, with roughly 25% occurring only once. The same data also contributed to another study, on T cells of mothers and their children. This second report adds: Every mother supplied over 8 million TCR beta CDR3 reads and every child a few million.

Sequencing was carried out using blood. The genes are TRBV25-1 and TRBJ2-7; D is possibly TRBD1 or TRBD2 (5 bases each). This sequence was found in a boy aged 10-17 years in good health. CDR3 DNA sequence: TGTGCCAGCAGTCCCCAGGGAGTAAACTACGAGCAGTACTTC. Residues: CASSPQGVNYEQYF.